These 12 T cell receptor beta chains came from one sample sequenced in a study of T cell responses to AZD1222 COVID-19 vaccine. The method was immunoSEQ multiplex PCR; TCRdb's version includes in-frame clones alone and lacks a portion of them. The sample consists of 95,000 to 150,000 clones, roughly nine tenths of them appearing once. Material: peripheral blood, obtained on day 0 of AZD1222 vaccination. All receptors derive from an adult in good health.

The chain uses TRBV6-1 and TRBJ1-4; 8 bases are a match to TRBD1. CDR1 is MNHNS, CDR2 SASEGT, per germline. The CDR3 loop spans 16 amino acids. Trimming at V came to 0 bases and at J to 8 bases, leaving 8 bases not matched to a gene. The CDR3 DNA reads as TGTGCCAGCAGTGAAGCGGCAGGGGGCTTCGGGGAAAAACTGTTTTTT. Its protein product is CASSEAAGGFGEKLFF.

The CDR3 coding sequence is TGTGCCTGGAGCGCACTCCTGGGTCTCGCTGATGAGCAGTTCTTC. Translation gives CAWSALLGLADEQFF. The rearrangement joins TRBV30 to TRBJ2-1; the D is unclear. V was shortened by 3 bases and J by 8 bases, with 20 bases between the two germline ends. Germline CDR1 GTSNPN, CDR2 SVGIG (reference sequence). The CDR3 is 15 amino acids.

V is TRBV6-1 and J is TRBJ2-7, with 11 nucleotides matching TRBD2. The CDR3 consists of 15 residues. Germline V gene data show CDR1 as MNHNS and CDR2 as SASEGT. The trim removed 3 bases at V and 4 bases at J, leaving 5 bases unmatched. CDR3 DNA sequence: TGTGCCAGCAGTGAGGGACTAGCGGCTTTATACGAGCAGTACTTC. Translation gives CASSEGLAALYEQYF.

The rearrangement links TRBV2 to TRBJ1-1, with D perhaps TRBD1 (5 bases). V shed 6 bases and J shed 0 bases, with 14 bases lying between them. Per germline, CDR1 SNHLY and CDR2 FYNNEI. The CDR3 has 15 residues. CDR3 sequence: CASSDWGGLNTEAFF. CDR3 DNA: TGTGCCAGCAGCGACTGGGGGGGACTGAACACTGAAGCTTTCTTT.

CDR3 bases: TGTGCCAGCAGCCCCAGCAATTCACCCCTCCACTTT. Protein: CASSPSNSPLHF. This chain connects TRBV27 to TRBJ1-6, with D hard to call. Deletions cut 6 bases from V and 7 bases from J, with 7 bases between. Looked up from germline, CDR1 is MNHEY and CDR2 is SMNVEV (reference sequence). The CDR3 spans 12 residues.

This clone is a singleton in its sample. The rearrangement links TRBV9 to TRBJ2-3, with TRBD2 matching 9 bases. Germline V gene sequence: CDR1 SGDLS, CDR2 YYNGEE. The CDR3 spans 16 residues. V shed 0 bases, J shed 4 bases, and the junction held 6 bases outside the gene matches. CDR3 amino acids: CASSVASGMGSDTQYF. The DNA of the CDR3 is TGTGCCAGCAGCGTAGCTAGCGGGATGGGCTCAGATACGCAGTATTTT.

The rearrangement links TRBV19 to TRBJ1-5; 7 bases match TRBD1. V was pared by 3 bases and J by 2 bases, with 7 bases of the junction left unmatched. CDR3 length: 16 residues. Germline assignment: CDR1 LNHDA and CDR2 SQIVND (reference sequence). Here the CDR3 DNA reads TGTGCCAGTAGTATTTCCAGGGGGTCCGGCAATCAGCCCCAGCATTTT. Residues: CASSISRGSGNQPQHF.

The V and J genes are TRBV7-6 and TRBJ2-3, with D possibly being TRBD1 (6 bases). Germline assignment: CDR1 SGHVS and CDR2 FNYEAQ. There are 15 residues in the CDR3. The V gene lost 5 bases and the J gene lost 6 bases, with 18 bases spanning the gap. CDR3 DNA: TGTGCCAGCAGCCCCGACAGGATAGGGCGGGATACGCAGTATTTT. This gives the protein CASSPDRIGRDTQYF.

The chain joins TRBV19 to TRBJ1-5, with D maybe TRBD1 (5 bases). The germline V gene has CDR1 LNHDA and CDR2 SQIVND (reference sequence). The V end lost 6 bases, the J end lost 0 bases, and 9 bases lay between the germline ends. The CDR3 contains 14 residues. CDR3 in DNA: TGTGCCAGTAGACTTGACAGTAGCAATCAGCCCCAGCATTTT. Translating it yields CASRLDSSNQPQHF. Using reference TRBV19 and TRBJ1-5 for the parts outside the CDR3, the full variable domain is DGGITQSPKYLFRKEGQNVTLSCEQNLNHDAMYWYRQDPGQGLRLIYYSQIVNDFQKGDIAEGYSVSREKKESFPLTVTSAQKNPTAFYLCASRLDSSNQPQHFGDGTRLSIL.

This chain joins TRBV2 and TRBJ2-1; 11 bases are a match to TRBD1. With V trimmed by 8 bases and J by 3 bases, 6 bases remained unmatched. The CDR3 length is 15 residues. CDR1 and CDR2 (germline): SNHLY, FYNNEI. The CDR3: CASQEGQGDYNEQFF. Here the CDR3 DNA reads TGTGCCAGCCAAGAGGGACAGGGGGACTACAATGAGCAGTTCTTC.

The chain couples TRBV11-2 to TRBJ2-5, with D unclear. The V gene lost 3 bases and the J gene lost 2 bases, with 1 base spanning the gap. The CDR3 has 11 amino acids. Germline CDR1 SGHAT, CDR2 FQNNGV. The CDR3: CASSLQETQYF. For the CDR3, the DNA is TGTGCCAGCAGCTTGCAAGAGACCCAGTACTTC.

This clone was recorded only once. The genes are TRBV5-4 and TRBJ1-2; TRBD1 agrees at 9 bases. This CDR3 contains 14 residues. Trimming took 4 bases from V and 5 from J; bases not matched to a gene: 6. From germline, CDR1 is SGHNT and CDR2 YYREEE (reference sequence). The CDR3 reads CASSVGQGLYGYTF. In nucleotides, the CDR3 is TGTGCCAGCAGCGTGGGACAGGGATTATATGGCTACACCTTC.